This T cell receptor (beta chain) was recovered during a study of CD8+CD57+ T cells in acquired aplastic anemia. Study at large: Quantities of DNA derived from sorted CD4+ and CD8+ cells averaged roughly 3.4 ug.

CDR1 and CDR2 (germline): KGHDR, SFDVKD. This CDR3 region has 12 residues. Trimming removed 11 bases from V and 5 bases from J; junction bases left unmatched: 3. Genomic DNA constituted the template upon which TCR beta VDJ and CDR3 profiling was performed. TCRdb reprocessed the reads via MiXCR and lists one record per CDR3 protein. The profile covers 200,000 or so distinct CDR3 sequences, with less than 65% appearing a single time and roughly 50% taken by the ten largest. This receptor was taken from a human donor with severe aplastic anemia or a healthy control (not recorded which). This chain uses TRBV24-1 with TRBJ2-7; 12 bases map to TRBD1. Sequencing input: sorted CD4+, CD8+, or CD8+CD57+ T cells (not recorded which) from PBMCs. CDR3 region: CARDRGQDEQYF. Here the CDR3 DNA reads TGTGCCAGGGACAGGGGGCAGGACGAGCAGTACTTC.